Presented here are 30 T cell receptor beta chains from one specimen sequenced in a study of Tregs in tolerant kidney transplant recipients. The repertoire was sequenced with immunoSEQ multiplex PCR; TCRdb's copy has only in-frame clones and lacks some. The sample lists about 120,000 clones; around nine tenths were seen once. Source material: CD4+ T cells from blood. The receptors derive from a human donor in good health.

V and J are TRBV21-1 and TRBJ2-7; the table's D call, TRBD2, was not checked against the DNA. TRBV21-1 is recorded as a pseudogene. This CDR3 is built from 15 residues. CDR3 amino acids: CASSKKAGRPYEQYF. DNA for the CDR3: TGTGCCAGCAGCAAAAAGGCGGGACGGCCCTACGAGCAGTACTTC.

The chain combines TRBV6-1 with TRBJ1-3, with 7 bases fitting TRBD1. The CDR3 covers 15 residues. CDR1 MNHNS and CDR2 SASEGT come from the germline V gene. V shed 6 bases, J shed 4 bases, and the junction held 9 bases outside the gene matches. The chain's CDR3 is CASRKGQEFGNTIYF. CDR3 DNA: TGTGCCAGCAGGAAAGGACAGGAGTTCGGAAACACCATATATTTT.

The chain couples TRBV28 to TRBJ1-4; TRBD1 agrees at 9 bases. The germline V gene has CDR1 MDHEN and CDR2 SYDVKM. The CDR3 runs to 16 residues. V was pared by 10 bases and J by 1 base, with 10 bases of the junction left unmatched. The chain's CDR3 is CATLTGGIVTNEKLFF. The CDR3 nucleotides are TGTGCCACCCTGACAGGGGGTATCGTAACTAATGAAAAACTGTTTTTT.

The rearrangement links TRBV4-1 to TRBJ1-4, with a tentative D call TRBD1 (5 bases). This CDR3 has 17 amino acids. Germline values: CDR1 MGHRA, CDR2 YSYEKL. V shed 1 base and J shed 1 base, with 13 bases lying between them. CDR3 residues: CASSQVLGGRTNEKLFF. DNA for the CDR3: TGCGCCAGCAGCCAAGTACTGGGGGGGAGAACTAATGAAAAACTGTTTTTT.

The chain is built from TRBV5-1 and TRBJ2-5, with 15 positions matching TRBD2. The germline CDR1 and CDR2 sequences are SGHRS and YFSETQ. V was pared by 3 bases and J by 5 bases, with 8 bases of the junction left unmatched. The CDR3 covers 17 residues. The CDR3 coding sequence is TGCGCCAGCAGCTCCGGGACTAGCGGGAGGAGGAGGGAGACCCAGTACTTC. Amino acid sequence: CASSSGTSGRRRETQYF. The full variable domain, completed using reference TRBV5-1 and TRBJ2-5, is KAGVTQTPRYLIKTRGQQVTLSCSPISGHRSVSWYQQTPGQGLQFLFEYFSETQRNKGNFPGRFSGRQFSNSRSEMNVSTLELGDSALYLCASSSGTSGRRRETQYFGPGTRLLVL.

This chain uses TRBV19 with TRBJ2-2, with 8 bases identical to TRBD1. Trimming took 3 bases from V and 4 from J; bases not matched to a gene: 7. The V gene's germline CDR1 is LNHDA and CDR2 SQIVND (reference sequence). The CDR3 consists of 16 residues. CDR3: CASSIGQGASTGELFF. The CDR3 bases are TGTGCCAGTAGTATCGGTCAGGGGGCTTCCACCGGGGAGCTGTTTTTT.

The chain links TRBV10-2 to TRBJ1-5; maybe TRBD1 (5 bases). V was cut by 8 bases and J by 0 bases, with 14 bases left in between. Germline V gene lookup returns CDR1 WSHSY and CDR2 SAAADI. CDR3 length: 15 residues. The CDR3 sequence is CASGLGPYSNQPQHF. In DNA form, the CDR3 reads TGCGCCAGCGGACTGGGACCCTATAGCAATCAGCCCCAGCATTTT.

The rearrangement uses TRBV6-1 and TRBJ2-2, with D perhaps matching TRBD2 (5 bases). The CDR3 extends over 14 amino acids. V shed 10 bases and J shed 0 bases, with 12 bases lying between them. Per the germline V gene, CDR1 is MNHNS and CDR2 is SASEGT. CDR3 DNA sequence: TGTGCCACCAAACCGGACTCGAACACCGGGGAGCTGTTTTTT. This gives the protein CATKPDSNTGELFF.

The chain combines TRBV6-5 with TRBJ2-1, with no clear D. Germline assignment: CDR1 MNHEY and CDR2 SVGAGI. Trimming took 6 bases from V and 2 from J, leaving 5 bases between them. This CDR3 contains 12 residues. In DNA form, the CDR3 reads TGTGCCAGCAGGAGAACCTACAATGAGCAGTTCTTC. As protein: CASRRTYNEQFF.

This clone was found a few times. V gene TRBV2 combines with J gene TRBJ2-2, with D hard to call. Per the germline V gene, CDR1 is SNHLY and CDR2 is FYNNEI. The CDR3 runs to 13 residues. Trimming removed 7 bases at V and 5 bases at J, with 11 bases between. CDR3: CASNGLWTGELFF. CDR3 in DNA: TGTGCCAGCAATGGTTTATGGACCGGGGAGCTGTTTTTT.

V is TRBV11-3 and J is TRBJ2-3, with 11 bases identical to TRBD2. CDR3 length: 14 residues. Germline trimming cut 1 base from V and 6 bases from J; bases unmatched to any gene: 0. Per germline, CDR1 SGHNT and CDR2 YENEEA. CDR3: CASSLGLAGDTQYF. In DNA form, the CDR3 reads TGTGCCAGCAGCTTAGGACTAGCGGGGGATACGCAGTATTTT.

The CDR3 DNA is TGTGCCAGCTCACCCGACAACTCGCGGGCTTTCTTT. Protein product: CASSPDNSRAFF. This rearrangement joins TRBV18 to TRBJ1-1; D gene ambiguous. This CDR3 is 12 amino acids long. CDR1 and CDR2 (germline): KGHSH, LQKENI. Trimming pared 3 bases from V and 11 bases from J, leaving 13 bases between.

The chain links TRBV6-4 to TRBJ2-4; possibly TRBD2 for D (6 bases). CDR1 is MRHNA and CDR2 is SNTAGT in the germline V gene. V shed 5 bases and J shed 6 bases, with 14 bases lying between them. This CDR3 region has 14 residues. This chain's CDR3 is CASSPSGLGNIQYF. CDR3 sequence (DNA): TGTGCCAGCAGTCCGTCGGGACTTGGAAACATTCAGTACTTC.

The chain joins TRBV7-3 to TRBJ2-7, with 7 bases fitting TRBD1. CDR3 length equals 13 residues. Per the germline V gene, CDR1 is SGHTA and CDR2 is FQGTGA. J lost 7 bases, V lost 2 bases, and 5 bases had no gene match. CDR3 DNA: TGTGCCAGCAGCTTATCCTACAGGGGAGAGCAGTACTTC. This encodes CASSLSYRGEQYF.

This clone was seen only once. J is TRBJ2-7 and V is TRBV5-4; D perhaps matches TRBD2 (6 bases). Per the germline V gene, CDR1 is SGHNT and CDR2 is YYREEE (reference sequence). Trimming removed 0 bases from V and 3 bases from J, with 13 bases in between. The CDR3 consists of 15 residues. CDR3 sequence (DNA): TGTGCCAGCAGCTTGGAGGGGCGGGACCGCTACGAGCAGTACTTC. It codes for CASSLEGRDRYEQYF.

V usage is TRBV5-1 and J usage is TRBJ2-2; D gene uncertain. Germline CDR1 is SGHRS and CDR2 is YFSETQ. There are 16 residues in the CDR3. Trimming pared 3 bases from V and 1 base from J, leaving 13 bases between. The CDR3 reads CASSSSGVKNTGELFF. DNA for the CDR3: TGCGCCAGCAGCTCCTCAGGCGTAAAGAACACCGGGGAGCTGTTTTTT.

The V and J genes are TRBV30 and TRBJ2-1; 7 bases align to TRBD2. This CDR3 comprises 14 residues. The ends lost 7 bases at V and 7 bases at J; junction bases unmatched: 13. Germline V CDR1 and CDR2: GTSNPN, SVGIG (reference sequence). The CDR3 sequence: CASSSGLGSNEQFF. The CDR3 nucleotides are TGTGCCTCCTCAAGCGGACTAGGCTCTAATGAGCAGTTCTTC.

In its sample, this clone was seen once. This chain connects TRBV2 to TRBJ2-5; D is ambiguous. This CDR3 comprises 14 residues. Between the trimmed V and J ends, which lost 6 bases and 5 bases, there was a span of 16 bases. Germline-derived CDR1 and CDR2 are SNHLY and FYNNEI. The chain's CDR3 is CASSLFDTRETQYF. The CDR3 DNA is TGTGCCAGCAGCCTGTTCGACACCCGGGAGACCCAGTACTTC.

The genes are TRBV5-6 and TRBJ1-1; the match to TRBD1 covers 7 bases. This CDR3 spans 14 amino acids. V lost 2 bases to trimming and J lost 4 bases; unmatched junction nucleotides: 5. Germline V lookup: CDR1 SGHDT, CDR2 YYEEEE. CDR3 loop: CASSFDRVATEAFF. CDR3 bases: TGTGCCAGCAGCTTTGACAGGGTGGCCACTGAAGCTTTCTTT.

The V and J genes are TRBV9 and TRBJ1-1; a weak D match, TRBD1 (5 bases). Trimming removed 0 bases at V and 1 base at J, with 19 bases between. The CDR3 has 18 residues. Germline assignment: CDR1 SGDLS and CDR2 YYNGEE. This CDR3 reads CASSVAVRGEGKNTEAFF. CDR3 nucleotide sequence: TGTGCCAGCAGCGTAGCGGTGAGGGGAGAGGGGAAGAACACTGAAGCTTTCTTT.

The V and J genes are TRBV5-4 and TRBJ2-3; 7 bases line up with TRBD2. The CDR3 has 17 residues. V gave up 3 bases and J gave up 0 bases; unmatched junction bases: 10. CDR1 SGHNT and CDR2 YYREEE come from the germline V gene (reference sequence). In nucleotides, the CDR3 is TGTGCCAGCAGCTGGGCCCTAGCGGACCAGAGCACAGATACGCAGTATTTT. Residues: CASSWALADQSTDTQYF.

CDR3 sequence reads: CASSLAGQEIHEQYF. CDR3 in DNA: TGTGCCAGCAGCTTGGCGGGACAGGAGATCCACGAGCAGTACTTC. V usage is TRBV5-4 and J usage is TRBJ2-7; TRBD1 matches at 8 bases. J gave up 5 bases and V 0 bases, and 7 bases lay outside the gene matches. Germline values: CDR1 SGHNT, CDR2 YYREEE (reference sequence). The CDR3 loop spans 15 amino acids.

This clone has only a few counts. The rearrangement joins TRBV29-1 to TRBJ1-2; a possible D gene is TRBD1 (6 bases). There are 15 residues in the CDR3. Trimming pared 2 bases from V and 4 bases from J, leaving 17 bases between. Germline CDR1 and CDR2: SQVTM and ANQGSEA. The CDR3 is CSVESTGTPIYGYTF. In DNA form, the CDR3 reads TGCAGCGTTGAATCCACCGGGACACCTATCTATGGCTACACCTTC.

This chain uses TRBV11-1 with TRBJ1-3, with 8 positions matching TRBD1. Unmatched junction bases numbered 14, after V lost 4 bases and J lost 0 bases. From germline, CDR1 is SGHAT and CDR2 FQDESV (reference sequence). This CDR3 contains 19 residues. Here the CDR3 reads CASSSGTGAFLSSGNTIYF. CDR3 in DNA: TGTGCCAGCAGCTCCGGGACAGGCGCCTTTCTTAGCTCTGGAAACACCATATATTTT.

The chain couples TRBV27 to TRBJ2-1, with a possible D match to TRBD1 (5 bases). The germline V and J ends were trimmed by 3 bases and 7 bases, with 7 bases remaining between them. The V gene's germline CDR1 is MNHEY and CDR2 SMNVEV (reference sequence). The CDR3 sequence is 12 residues long. CDR3 region: CASSFKGNEQFF. In nucleotides, the CDR3 is TGTGCCAGCAGTTTTAAGGGGAATGAGCAGTTCTTC.

The CDR3 region is CASNARPRSTDTQYF. CDR3 nucleotides: TGTGCCAGCAACGCTCGGCCCAGGAGCACAGATACGCAGTATTTT. The chain joins TRBV5-4 to TRBJ2-3; D not resolved. The CDR3 is made up of 15 amino acids. V dropped 6 bases and J dropped 0 bases, with 14 bases sitting between them. Germline V gives CDR1 SGHNT, CDR2 YYREEE (reference sequence). Together with reference TRBV5-4 and TRBJ2-3, the CDR3 gives the full variable domain: ETGVTQSPTHLIKTRGQQVTLRCSSQSGHNTVSWYQQALGQGPQFIFQYYREEENGRGNFPPRFSGLQFPNYSSELNVNALELDDSALYLCASNARPRSTDTQYFGPGTRLTVL.

The chain is built from TRBV7-9 and TRBJ2-1; 9 bases are a match to TRBD2. This CDR3 has 15 amino acids. J was trimmed by 6 bases and V by 5 bases; bases with no gene match: 8. Germline V gives CDR1 SEHNR, CDR2 FQNEAQ (reference sequence). CDR3 residues: CASSPEGLAGNEQFF. The DNA of the CDR3 is TGTGCCAGCAGCCCAGAGGGACTAGCTGGCAATGAGCAGTTCTTC.

This chain uses TRBV21-1 with TRBJ2-5. TRBV21-1 counts as a pseudogene. The CDR3 runs 18 residues. For the CDR3, the DNA is TGTGCCAGCACACGTTCGGGACTCACTGCAGGGGCACAAGAGACCCAGTACTTC. The encoded protein is CASTRSGLTAGAQETQYF.

The chain joins TRBV4-1 to TRBJ1-2; D ambiguous. With 2 bases removed from V and 3 bases from J, the gap between germline ends came to 16 bases. The CDR3 spans 16 residues. The germline V gene has CDR1 MGHRA and CDR2 YSYEKL. Here the CDR3 reads CASSQPWKVADYGYTF. CDR3 coding DNA: TGCGCCAGCAGCCAACCCTGGAAGGTGGCGGACTATGGCTACACCTTC.

The CDR3 loop is CASSLWGLPNTEAFF. CDR3 DNA: TGCGCCAGCAGCTTATGGGGGCTACCGAACACTGAAGCTTTCTTT. The chain employs TRBV5-1 and TRBJ1-1; D may be TRBD1 (6 bases). This CDR3 is 15 amino acids long. Trimming took 2 bases from V and 1 from J, leaving 12 bases between them. Germline CDR1 reads SGHRS; CDR2 reads YFSETQ.